This T cell receptor (beta chain) was obtained from a study of breast tumors, draining lymph nodes, adjacent tissues. Study-wide results and caveats: Tumor TCR diversity was below lymph nodes but above nontumor tissue.

The lymph nodes were axillary draining lymph nodes from breast cancer patients. At least ten counts were recorded for this clonotype. Its antigen is unidentified. From the multiplex PCR reads, TCRdb called clonotypes with MiXCR, one entry per CDR3 protein. The sample holds around 190,000 distinct CDR3 sequences, approximately 33% seen once. Trimming took 9 bases from V and 3 from J, leaving 12 bases between them. CDR1 is LNHDA and CDR2 is SQIVND in the germline V gene (reference sequence). This CDR3 is 12 amino acids long. The chain recombines TRBV19 with TRBJ2-7; no reliable D call. This sequence originates from a female donor with breast cancer. Some clones in this sample may be carry-over from other donors' samples. The sequenced sample was axillary lymph node tissue. The CDR3 here is CASSGYDYEQYF. Here the CDR3 DNA reads TGTGCCAGCAGTGGGTATGACTACGAGCAGTACTTC.